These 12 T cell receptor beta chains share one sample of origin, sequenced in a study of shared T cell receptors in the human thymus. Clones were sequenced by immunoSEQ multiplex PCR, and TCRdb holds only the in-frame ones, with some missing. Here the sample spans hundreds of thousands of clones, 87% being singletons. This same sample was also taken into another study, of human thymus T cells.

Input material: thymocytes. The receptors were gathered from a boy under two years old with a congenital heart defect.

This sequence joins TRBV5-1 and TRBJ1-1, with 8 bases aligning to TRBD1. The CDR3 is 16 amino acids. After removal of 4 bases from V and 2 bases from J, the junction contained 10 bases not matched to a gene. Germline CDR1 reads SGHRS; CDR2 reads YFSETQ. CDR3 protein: CASSPQDRARNTEAFF. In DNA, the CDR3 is TGCGCCAGCAGCCCGCAGGACAGGGCAAGAAACACTGAAGCTTTCTTT.

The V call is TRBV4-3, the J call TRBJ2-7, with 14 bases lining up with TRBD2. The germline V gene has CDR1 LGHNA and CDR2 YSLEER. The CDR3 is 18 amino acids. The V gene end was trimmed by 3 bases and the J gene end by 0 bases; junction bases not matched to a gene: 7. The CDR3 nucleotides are TGCGCCAGCAGCCAGCGACGACTAGCGGGGGGGGGCTCCTACGAGCAGTACTTC. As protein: CASSQRRLAGGGSYEQYF.

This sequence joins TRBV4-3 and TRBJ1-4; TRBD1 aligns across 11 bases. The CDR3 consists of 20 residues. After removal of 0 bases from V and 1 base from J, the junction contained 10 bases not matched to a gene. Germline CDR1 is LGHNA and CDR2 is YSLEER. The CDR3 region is CASSQDGGQGVLRTNEKLFF. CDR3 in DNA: TGCGCCAGCAGCCAAGATGGGGGACAGGGGGTACTTAGAACTAATGAAAAACTGTTTTTT.

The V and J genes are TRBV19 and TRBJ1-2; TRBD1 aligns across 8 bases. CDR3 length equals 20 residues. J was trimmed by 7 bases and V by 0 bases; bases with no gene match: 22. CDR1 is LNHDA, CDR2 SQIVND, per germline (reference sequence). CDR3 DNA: TGTGCCAGTAGTATAGATCTATGCTCGGGCAGGGGGCGCGAGTTCTGTGGCTACACCTTC. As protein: CASSIDLCSGRGREFCGYTF.

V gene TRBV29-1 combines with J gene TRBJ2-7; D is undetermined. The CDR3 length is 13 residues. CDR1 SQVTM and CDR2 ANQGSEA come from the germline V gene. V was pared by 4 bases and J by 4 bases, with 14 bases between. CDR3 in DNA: TGCAGCGTTGCCACCCTAGATGGGTACGAGCAGTACTTC. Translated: CSVATLDGYEQYF.

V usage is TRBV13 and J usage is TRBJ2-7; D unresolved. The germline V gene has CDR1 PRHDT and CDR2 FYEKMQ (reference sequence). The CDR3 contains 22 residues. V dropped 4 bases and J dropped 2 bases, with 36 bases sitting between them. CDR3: CASSSVATSNTRRPGLAYEQYF. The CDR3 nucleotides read TGTGCCAGCAGCTCCGTAGCCACGAGCAACACCCGAAGGCCGGGTTTGGCCTACGAGCAGTACTTC. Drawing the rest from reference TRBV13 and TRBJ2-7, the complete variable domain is AAGVIQSPRHLIKEKRETATLKCYPIPRHDTVYWYQQGPGQDPQFLISFYEKMQSDKGSIPDRFSAQQFSDYHSELNMSSLELGDSALYFCASSSVATSNTRRPGLAYEQYFGPGTRLTVT.

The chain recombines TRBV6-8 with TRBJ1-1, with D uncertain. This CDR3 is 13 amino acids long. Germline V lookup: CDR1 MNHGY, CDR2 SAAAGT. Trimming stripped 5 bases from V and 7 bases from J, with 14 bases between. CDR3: CASSKLWQFEAFF. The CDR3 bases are TGTGCCAGCAGTAAGTTATGGCAGTTTGAAGCTTTCTTT.

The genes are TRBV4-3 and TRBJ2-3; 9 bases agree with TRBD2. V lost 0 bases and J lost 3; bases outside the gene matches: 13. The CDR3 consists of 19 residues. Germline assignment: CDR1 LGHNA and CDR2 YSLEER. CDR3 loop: CASSQDWEAASGETDTQYF. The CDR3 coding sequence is TGCGCCAGCAGCCAAGACTGGGAGGCGGCTAGCGGGGAGACAGATACGCAGTATTTT.

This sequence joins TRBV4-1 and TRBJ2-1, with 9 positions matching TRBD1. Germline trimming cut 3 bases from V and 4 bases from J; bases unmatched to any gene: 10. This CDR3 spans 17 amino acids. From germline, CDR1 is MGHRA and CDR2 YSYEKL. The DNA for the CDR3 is TGCGCCAGCAGCCAGTTGGACAGGGGCAGGGATTACAATGAGCAGTTCTTC. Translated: CASSQLDRGRDYNEQFF.

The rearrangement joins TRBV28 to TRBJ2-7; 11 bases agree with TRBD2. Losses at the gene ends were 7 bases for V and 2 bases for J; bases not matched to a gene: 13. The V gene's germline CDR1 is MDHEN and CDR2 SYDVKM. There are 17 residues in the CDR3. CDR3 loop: CASTCTMTSGTAYEQYF. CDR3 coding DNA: TGTGCCAGCACTTGTACTATGACTAGCGGGACAGCCTACGAGCAGTACTTC.

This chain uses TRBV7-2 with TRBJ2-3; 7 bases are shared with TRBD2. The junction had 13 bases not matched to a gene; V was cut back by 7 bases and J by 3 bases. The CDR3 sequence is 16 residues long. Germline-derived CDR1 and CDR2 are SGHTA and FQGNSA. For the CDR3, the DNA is TGTGCCAGCACCTGGGACCCGGAGGGAGGGACAGATACGCAGTATTTT. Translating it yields CASTWDPEGGTDTQYF.

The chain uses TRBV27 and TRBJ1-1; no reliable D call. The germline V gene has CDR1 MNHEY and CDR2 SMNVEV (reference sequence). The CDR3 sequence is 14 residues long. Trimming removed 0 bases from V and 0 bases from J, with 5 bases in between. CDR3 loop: CASSLSGVNTEAFF. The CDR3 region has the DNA TGTGCCAGCAGTTTATCTGGAGTGAACACTGAAGCTTTCTTT.